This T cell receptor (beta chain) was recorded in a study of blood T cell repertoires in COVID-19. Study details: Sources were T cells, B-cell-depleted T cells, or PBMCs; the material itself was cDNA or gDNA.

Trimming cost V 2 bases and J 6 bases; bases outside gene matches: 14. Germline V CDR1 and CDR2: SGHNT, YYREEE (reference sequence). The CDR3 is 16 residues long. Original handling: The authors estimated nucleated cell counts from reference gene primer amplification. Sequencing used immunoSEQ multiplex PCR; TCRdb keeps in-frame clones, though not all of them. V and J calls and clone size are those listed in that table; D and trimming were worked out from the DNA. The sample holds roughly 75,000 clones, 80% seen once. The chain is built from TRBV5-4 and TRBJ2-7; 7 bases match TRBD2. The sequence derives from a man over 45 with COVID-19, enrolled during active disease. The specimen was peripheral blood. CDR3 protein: CASSFERGGPTSEQYF. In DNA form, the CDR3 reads TGTGCCAGCAGCTTTGAGAGGGGAGGGCCAACCAGCGAGCAGTACTTC.